Presented here are 31 T cell receptor beta chains from one specimen sequenced in a study of CD8 T cells in ankylosing spondylitis. TCRdb analysed the 5' RACE reads with MiXCR anew, one entry per CDR3 protein. The data contain fewer than 550,000 distinct CDR3 sequences, roughly 5.3% of them singletons. No antigen has been assigned to these receptors. Points from the study as a whole: Ankylosing spondylitis blood seemed to carry a telltale TCR beta motif made of eight or nine highly homologous variants.

Sequencing was performed on blood, either unsorted or a sorted T cell fraction (not recorded which). Source of these receptors: a male donor with ankylosing spondylitis.

The CDR3 spells CASSLALTSGNTIYF. CDR3 bases: TGTGCCAGCAGCTTAGCGCTAACTTCAGGAAACACCATATATTTT. The rearrangement joins TRBV7-9 to TRBJ1-3, with no clear D. This CDR3 spans 15 amino acids. The germline gives CDR1 SEHNR, CDR2 FQNEAQ (reference sequence). V was cut by 0 bases and J by 4 bases, with 10 bases left in between.

This clonotype was found many times. This sequence joins TRBV29-1 and TRBJ1-3, with D uncertain. The germline gives CDR1 SQVTM, CDR2 ANQGSEA. V was clipped by 3 bases and J by 0 bases, with 6 bases between them. The CDR3 spans 13 residues. CDR3 bases: TGCAGCGTTGAGCTCCACTCTGGAAACACCATATATTTT. It encodes CSVELHSGNTIYF.

This clonotype was seen repeatedly, ten times or more. This chain connects TRBV12-3 or TRBV12-4 to TRBJ1-3; weak D call: TRBD1 (5 bases). CDR3 length: 15 amino acids. The V gene lost 6 bases and the J gene lost 2 bases, with 14 bases spanning the gap. The DNA of the CDR3 is TGTGCCAGCAGACCAGGGAGCGACGCTGGAAACACCATATATTTT. This gives the protein CASRPGSDAGNTIYF.

This clonotype was detected ten times or more. This chain links TRBV10-3 with TRBJ2-7; 10 bases match TRBD1. There are 14 residues in the CDR3. Germline trimming cut 7 bases from V and 3 bases from J; bases unmatched to any gene: 6. CDR1 and CDR2 (germline): ENHRY, SYGVKD. The CDR3 DNA is TGTGCCATCACTCCCGGGACAGGGGTCTACGAGCAGTACTTC. Translating it yields CAITPGTGVYEQYF.

At least ten counts were recorded for this clonotype. The chain combines TRBV4-3 with TRBJ2-2; 8 bases are a match to TRBD2. The CDR3 is made up of 15 amino acids. Germline V gene sequence: CDR1 LGHNA, CDR2 YSLEER. Trimming at V came to 3 bases and at J to 5 bases, leaving 5 bases not matched to a gene. In nucleotides, the CDR3 is TGCGCCAGCAGCCACGGACTAGCAGTAACCGGGGAGCTGTTTTTT. As protein: CASSHGLAVTGELFF.

This clonotype was counted a few times. The chain combines TRBV6-1 with TRBJ2-1, with 14 bases identical to TRBD2. The germline V gene has CDR1 MNHNS and CDR2 SASEGT. The CDR3 is made up of 18 amino acids. The ends lost 2 bases at V and 7 bases at J; junction bases unmatched: 10. In DNA form, the CDR3 reads TGTGCCAGCAGTGAATTTGGTGAGACTAGCGGGGGGGTTAATGAGCAGTTCTTC. It specifies CASSEFGETSGGVNEQFF.

In this sample, this clonotype turned up once. This sequence may be a read error, since a much larger clone differs from it by one base. The gene calls are TRBV24-1 and TRBJ2-3, with D perhaps given as TRBD1 or TRBD2 (5 bases each). CDR3 length: 12 amino acids. CDR1 and CDR2 from the germline V gene are KGHDR and SFDVKD. The CDR3 sequence: CATSGETDAQYF. Here the CDR3 DNA reads TGTGCCACCAGTGGGGAGACAGATGCGCAGTATTTT.

This clonotype was found many times. The gene calls are TRBV4-1 and TRBJ1-2; D perhaps matches TRBD1 (5 bases). The V gene's germline CDR1 is MGHRA and CDR2 YSYEKL. The CDR3 length is 15 residues. Trimming pared 6 bases from V and 5 bases from J, leaving 19 bases between. Here the CDR3 reads CASSHWDAGIYGYTF. For the CDR3, the DNA is TGCGCCAGCAGTCACTGGGACGCTGGAATTTATGGCTACACCTTC.

The table lists this clonotype with many counts. The CDR3 sequence: CASSLTGSRGKNIQYF. The DNA of the CDR3 is TGTGCCAGCAGCCTTACAGGGTCGAGGGGCAAAAACATTCAGTACTTC. The rearrangement uses TRBV9 and TRBJ2-4, with D maybe TRBD1 (6 bases). Germline V gives CDR1 SGDLS, CDR2 YYNGEE. Trimming pared 4 bases from V and 3 bases from J, leaving 17 bases between. This CDR3 comprises 16 residues.

This clonotype was counted many times. The chain recombines TRBV20-1 with TRBJ2-2; D possibly corresponds to TRBD1 (5 bases). Germline loops: CDR1 DFQATT, CDR2 SNEGSKA (reference sequence). This CDR3 is 13 amino acids long. The V and J ends lost 1 base and 3 bases respectively, with 6 bases between them. The CDR3 DNA sequence: TGCAGTGCTAGAGGGGGCTACACCGGGGAGCTGTTTTTT. Protein sequence: CSARGGYTGELFF.

Regarding this clonotype: This may stem from a read error, because a much larger clone lies one nucleotide away. The CDR3 bases are TGTGCCAGCAGCCTCAGGAGGGCGCCGAGCTCCTACAAAGAGCAGTTCTTC. Translated: CASSLRRAPSSYKEQFF. The chain links TRBV7-8 to TRBJ2-1, with D possibly matching TRBD2 (6 bases). The CDR3 length is 17 residues. The germline CDR1 and CDR2 sequences are SGHVS and FQNEAQ.

This clonotype was recorded at least ten times. This rearrangement joins TRBV7-9 to TRBJ1-6; D not resolved. The V and J ends lost 4 bases and 7 bases respectively, with 8 bases between them. Per germline, CDR1 SEHNR and CDR2 FQNEAQ (reference sequence). The CDR3 runs 13 residues. Here the CDR3 reads CASSSLLNSPLHF. The CDR3 DNA reads TGTGCCAGCAGCTCCCTTCTGAATTCACCCCTCCACTTT.

Ten or more counts support this clonotype. The J gene is TRBJ2-7, the V gene TRBV10-3; TRBD1 agrees at 7 bases. The CDR3 is 14 residues long. CDR1 is ENHRY, CDR2 SYGVKD, per germline. With V trimmed by 4 bases and J by 0 bases, 3 bases remained unmatched. CDR3 coding DNA: TGTGCCATCAGTGGGGGGACAGTCTCCTACGAGCAGTACTTC. Translating it yields CAISGGTVSYEQYF.

Ten or more counts support this clonotype. V gene TRBV4-3 combines with J gene TRBJ1-4; D not resolved. Per the germline V gene, CDR1 is LGHNA and CDR2 is YSLEER. There are 15 residues in the CDR3. Trimming stripped 5 bases from V and 8 bases from J, with 18 bases between. CDR3 loop: CASSSFFPAPEKLFF. The CDR3 DNA sequence: TGCGCCAGCAGCTCCTTCTTCCCCGCACCCGAAAAACTGTTTTTT.

This clonotype was observed many times. V and J are TRBV4-2 and TRBJ1-6; the match to TRBD1 covers 9 bases. J lost 14 bases, V lost 0 bases, and 5 bases had no gene match. This CDR3 contains 14 residues. Germline CDR1 and CDR2: LGHNA and YNFKEQ. The CDR3 sequence is CASSQEGQGYTLHF. As DNA, the CDR3 is TGTGCCAGCAGCCAAGAGGGACAGGGTTATACCCTCCACTTT.

This clonotype was counted many times. J is TRBJ2-3 and V is TRBV4-3, with D possibly being TRBD1 (5 bases). There are 16 residues in the CDR3. Looked up from germline, CDR1 is LGHNA and CDR2 is YSLEER. Trimming removed 0 bases at V and 6 bases at J, with 16 bases between. CDR3 in amino acids: CASSQETLQDRDTQYF. The CDR3 nucleotides read TGCGCCAGCAGCCAAGAGACCCTACAGGATCGGGATACGCAGTATTTT.

V gene TRBV2 combines with J gene TRBJ2-5; the D is unclear. The CDR3 length is 14 residues. Per germline, CDR1 SNHLY and CDR2 FYNNEI. Trimming pared 7 bases from V and 3 bases from J, leaving 15 bases between. The CDR3, as DNA: TGTGCCAGCAATGGTCCCGGAGTTAAAGAGACCCAGTACTTC. Translated, it gives CASNGPGVKETQYF.

This clonotype was seen at least ten times. This sequence joins TRBV20-1 and TRBJ1-3; D possibly corresponds to TRBD1 (6 bases). This CDR3 spans 14 amino acids. V gave up 3 bases and J gave up 1 base, with 10 bases separating them. Germline V gene lookup returns CDR1 DFQATT and CDR2 SNEGSKA (reference sequence). CDR3 residues: CSARHRESGNTIYF. The CDR3 region has the DNA TGCAGTGCTAGGCACAGGGAGTCTGGAAACACCATATATTTT.

This clonotype was picked up many times. The chain couples TRBV20-1 to TRBJ2-1, with 8 nucleotides matching TRBD2. Germline V gene data show CDR1 as DFQATT and CDR2 as SNEGSKA (reference sequence). The CDR3 is 17 residues long. After removal of 0 bases from V and 3 bases from J, the junction contained 10 bases not matched to a gene. The CDR3 region is CSARDRVGGGIYNEQFF. The CDR3, as DNA: TGCAGTGCTAGAGATCGAGTAGGCGGGGGGATCTACAATGAGCAGTTCTTC.

The chain links TRBV6-2 or TRBV6-3 to TRBJ2-2; 7 nucleotides line up with TRBD1. Germline V CDR1 and CDR2: MNHEY, SVGEGT. This CDR3 region has 13 residues. V lost 6 bases and J lost 4; bases outside the gene matches: 2. In nucleotides, the CDR3 is TGTGCCAGCAGAAGGGGGCGCACCGGGGAGCTGTTTTTT. Protein sequence: CASRRGRTGELFF.

This clonotype was counted many times. The chain carries TRBV6-5 and TRBJ1-2; 7 bases are a match to TRBD1. The germline gives CDR1 MNHEY, CDR2 SVGAGI. The CDR3 extends over 15 amino acids. J gave up 4 bases and V 0 bases, and 5 bases lay outside the gene matches. CDR3 bases: TGTGCCAGCAGTTACTCGAGAGGGGGCCTCTATGGCTACACCTTC. Residues: CASSYSRGGLYGYTF.

This clonotype has a count of ten or more. The genes are TRBV2 and TRBJ1-3, with D unclear. Trimming shortened V by 4 bases and J by 0 bases, and 7 bases separated the two germline ends. CDR3 length: 14 residues. In germline, CDR1 is SNHLY, CDR2 FYNNEI. In DNA, the CDR3 is TGTGCCAGCAGTGTACGGGGCTCTGGAAACACCATATATTTT. As protein: CASSVRGSGNTIYF.

About this clonotype: One end of the junction is discordant with germline, which a read error may explain. The gene calls are TRBV2 and TRBJ1-5, with TRBD1 as a possible D gene (6 bases). Germline V lookup: CDR1 SNHLY, CDR2 FYNNEI. CDR3 length: 14 amino acids. The CDR3 nucleotides read TGTGCCAGCAGGGAAGACAGGTCCAATCAGCCCCAGCATTTT. Protein: CASREDRSNQPQHF. Together with reference TRBV2 and TRBJ1-5, the CDR3 gives the full variable domain: EPEVTQTPSHQVTQMGQEVILRCVPISNHLYFYWYRQILGQKVEFLVSFYNNEISEKSEIFDDQFSVERPDGSNFTLKIRSTKLEDSAMYFCASREDRSNQPQHFGDGTRLSIL.

With respect to this clonotype: This may be a read error: a much more frequent sequence differs by one nucleotide. The chain recombines TRBV7-2 with TRBJ1-1; D is undetermined. V lost 5 bases to trimming and J lost 3 bases, with 16 bases between them. Looked up from germline, CDR1 is SGHTA and CDR2 is FQGNSA. This CDR3 region has 15 residues. CDR3 region: CASSPPSRAYTEAFF. The CDR3 nucleotides read TGTGCCAGCAGCCCACCCAGCCGGGCTTACACTGAAGCTTTCTTT.

This clonotype has at least ten counts. The chain uses TRBV7-9 and TRBJ2-3; D unclear. The length of the CDR3 is 14 residues. The V end was cut by 5 bases, the J end by 7 bases, with 16 bases between. Germline V gives CDR1 SEHNR, CDR2 FQNEAQ (reference sequence). The CDR3 spells CASSPGSMQHTQYF. In DNA form, the CDR3 reads TGTGCCAGCAGCCCAGGCAGCATGCAGCATACGCAGTATTTT.

This clonotype was counted many times. The CDR3 spells CASSSRGETQYF. The CDR3 DNA reads as TGCGCCAGCAGTTCAAGGGGAGAGACCCAGTACTTC. This sequence joins TRBV10-1 and TRBJ2-5; D perhaps matches TRBD1 (5 bases). The germline V gene encodes CDR1 WNHNN and CDR2 SYGVQD (reference sequence). V was trimmed by 5 bases and J by 4 bases, leaving 8 bases between them. The CDR3 is made up of 12 amino acids.

On this clonotype itself: Just one base apart from a much larger clone, this may be a read error. As the CDR3 is not closed by the conserved phenylalanine or tryptophan, this likely results from a read error. The chain links TRBV11-3 to TRBJ2-1; no clear D. There are 11 residues in the CDR3. Germline CDR1 SGHNT, CDR2 YENEEA. V lost 4 bases to trimming and J lost 8 bases, with 6 bases between them. CDR3 amino acids: CASSSTHEQFL. The CDR3 coding sequence is TGTGCCAGCAGCTCGACCCATGAGCAGTTCCTC.

Many counts were recorded for this clonotype. The CDR3 region is CASGPSRLRDTQYF. In DNA form, the CDR3 reads TGTGCCAGCGGGCCTTCGAGACTCAGGGATACGCAGTATTTT. The chain couples TRBV7-8 to TRBJ2-3; D remains unclear. CDR3 length equals 14 residues. The germline gives CDR1 SGHVS, CDR2 FQNEAQ. V lost 8 bases and J 6 bases, leaving 18 bases between the germline ends.

There are many counts of this clonotype. V is TRBV5-6 and J is TRBJ2-3, with D perhaps TRBD1 (5 bases). The V end was cut by 4 bases, the J end by 9 bases, with 21 bases between. The CDR3 extends over 15 amino acids. In germline, CDR1 is SGHDT, CDR2 YYEEEE. CDR3 coding DNA: TGTGCCAGCAGCGGAAGGCCGGGCCCCAGGGAAACGCAGTATTTT. This gives the protein CASSGRPGPRETQYF.

This clonotype was recorded at least ten times. The chain links TRBV6-4 to TRBJ2-3; a possible D gene is TRBD2 (5 bases). Germline loops: CDR1 MRHNA, CDR2 SNTAGT. The CDR3 consists of 13 residues. Trimming pared 5 bases from V and 5 bases from J, leaving 11 bases between. The DNA for the CDR3 is TGTGCCAGCAGTCTGCGGGCGGAAGATACGCAGTATTTT. Protein sequence: CASSLRAEDTQYF.

This clonotype was picked up many times. V is TRBV29-1 and J is TRBJ1-2; D is unresolved. The germline CDR1 and CDR2 sequences are SQVTM and ANQGSEA. The CDR3 runs 15 residues. Deletions cut 2 bases from V and 8 bases from J, with 21 bases between. CDR3 residues: CSVESPPGSLGGYTF. The CDR3 nucleotides are TGCAGCGTTGAAAGTCCCCCTGGATCTTTGGGGGGCTACACCTTC.